Listed below are T cell receptor beta chains from one sample, sequenced in a study of blood T cell repertoires in COVID-19. Data came from immunoSEQ multiplex PCR; TCRdb stores just in-frame clones and leaves some out. The sample has some 170,000 clones; around 76% are singletons. Source material: peripheral blood. Receptors originate from a woman between 65 and 79 years old with acute or convalescent COVID-19. Each CDR3 is given with its conserved first and last residue. The order of the fields is V gene, J gene, D gene, clone size, CDR3 protein, CDR3 DNA. D genes are given only for firm matches. Some rows mark clone size as missing; the rest say once, few, many or name a class of expanded clone.

V gene: TRBV7-8; J gene: TRBJ2-1; D gene: TRBD2; clone size: .; CDR3 protein: CASSLGRLQLGLAGSEQFF; CDR3 DNA: TGTGCCAGCAGCTTAGGGAGGCTACAACTGGGACTAGCGGGAAGCGAGCAGTTCTTC
V gene: TRBV11-2; J gene: TRBJ1-3; D gene: TRBD1; clone size: .; CDR3 protein: CASSHAGGSGNTIYF; CDR3 DNA: TGTGCCAGCAGCCACGCAGGGGGTTCTGGAAACACCATATATTTT
V gene: TRBV5-1; J gene: TRBJ2-2; D gene: TRBD2; clone size: .; CDR3 protein: CASSLSQAGGNTGELFF; CDR3 DNA: TGCGCCAGCAGCTTGTCTCAAGCGGGGGGGAACACCGGGGAGCTGTTTTTT
V gene: TRBV5-1; J gene: TRBJ1-1; D gene: TRBD1; clone size: .; CDR3 protein: CASSLLGQGTEAFF; CDR3 DNA: TGCGCCAGCAGCTTGTTGGGACAGGGCACTGAAGCTTTCTTT
V gene: TRBV6-5; J gene: TRBJ1-1; D gene: TRBD1; clone size: .; CDR3 protein: CASTRAGGFTEAFF; CDR3 DNA: TGTGCCAGCACCAGAGCAGGGGGCTTCACTGAAGCTTTCTTT
V gene: TRBV29-1; J gene: TRBJ2-2; D gene: TRBD1; clone size: .; CDR3 protein: CSVEMFRGQGTNTGELFF; CDR3 DNA: TGCAGCGTTGAAATGTTTAGGGGACAGGGCACGAACACCGGGGAGCTGTTTTTT
V gene: TRBV30; J gene: TRBJ2-2; D gene: .; clone size: .; CDR3 protein: CAWSVRGFPGELFF; CDR3 DNA: TGTGCCTGGAGTGTACGGGGGTTTCCCGGGGAGCTGTTTTTT
V gene: TRBV27; J gene: TRBJ2-1; D gene: .; clone size: .; CDR3 protein: CASSFRNVQRGIIEQFF; CDR3 DNA: TGTGCCAGCAGTTTCCGCAACGTCCAAAGGGGGATAATCGAGCAGTTCTTC
V gene: TRBV7-2; J gene: TRBJ1-1; D gene: .; clone size: .; CDR3 protein: CASSRGGLNTEAFF; CDR3 DNA: TGTGCCAGCAGCCGTGGGGGCCTGAACACTGAAGCTTTCTTT
V gene: TRBV5-4; J gene: TRBJ2-3; D gene: TRBD2; clone size: .; CDR3 protein: CASSLVLAQSTDTQYF; CDR3 DNA: TGTGCCAGCAGCTTGGTACTAGCGCAAAGCACAGATACGCAGTATTTT
V gene: TRBV6-5; J gene: TRBJ2-7; D gene: .; clone size: .; CDR3 protein: CASSNTGYEQYF; CDR3 DNA: TGTGCCAGCAGTAACACAGGATACGAGCAGTACTTC
V gene: TRBV6-2/TRBV6-3; J gene: TRBJ2-7; D gene: TRBD1; clone size: .; CDR3 protein: CASSPMGQAVSYEQYF; CDR3 DNA: TGTGCCAGCAGCCCCATGGGACAGGCCGTCTCCTACGAGCAGTACTTC
V gene: TRBV9; J gene: TRBJ2-7; D gene: TRBD2; clone size: .; CDR3 protein: CASSPTPGLAGGYEQYF; CDR3 DNA: TGTGCCAGCAGCCCGACCCCGGGACTAGCGGGAGGGTACGAGCAGTACTTC
V gene: TRBV15; J gene: TRBJ2-7; D gene: TRBD2; clone size: once; CDR3 protein: CATSRGIAGDNEQYF; CDR3 DNA: TGTGCCACCAGCAGAGGTATAGCGGGAGATAACGAGCAGTACTTC
V gene: TRBV3-1/TRBV3-2; J gene: TRBJ2-3; D gene: TRBD2; clone size: .; CDR3 protein: CASSQGLAGDTQYF; CDR3 DNA: TGTGCCAGCAGCCAAGGACTAGCGGGAGATACGCAGTATTTT
V gene: TRBV11-3; J gene: TRBJ1-6; D gene: TRBD1; clone size: .; CDR3 protein: CASSGRQGPYSPLHF; CDR3 DNA: TGTGCCAGCAGCGGTCGACAGGGACCCTATTCACCCCTCCACTTT
V gene: TRBV30; J gene: TRBJ2-6; D gene: .; clone size: .; CDR3 protein: CAWAFRGANVLTF; CDR3 DNA: TGTGCCTGGGCCTTCAGGGGGGCCAACGTCCTGACTTTC
V gene: TRBV19; J gene: TRBJ1-2; D gene: .; clone size: few; CDR3 protein: CASSIDHRGENYGYTF; CDR3 DNA: TGTGCCAGTAGTATAGATCATCGGGGTGAGAACTATGGCTACACCTTC
V gene: TRBV11-3; J gene: TRBJ2-3; D gene: TRBD1; clone size: .; CDR3 protein: CASSGRTGGGTDTQYF; CDR3 DNA: TGTGCCAGCAGCGGAAGGACAGGGGGTGGCACAGATACGCAGTATTTT
V gene: TRBV7-7; J gene: TRBJ1-3; D gene: TRBD1; clone size: .; CDR3 protein: CASSLDRGPGNTIYF; CDR3 DNA: TGTGCCAGCAGCTTGGACAGGGGGCCTGGAAACACCATATATTTT
V gene: TRBV7-2; J gene: TRBJ2-1; D gene: .; clone size: few; CDR3 protein: CASSLWTKNEQFF; CDR3 DNA: TGTGCCAGCAGCTTATGGACTAAAAATGAGCAGTTCTTC
V gene: TRBV21-1; J gene: TRBJ2-1; D gene: .; clone size: .; CDR3 protein: CASSKAWLAGGQDEQFF; CDR3 DNA: TGTGCCAGCAGCAAAGCATGGCTAGCGGGGGGGCAGGATGAGCAGTTCTTC
V gene: TRBV27; J gene: TRBJ1-5; D gene: TRBD1; clone size: .; CDR3 protein: CASMSLGQSNQPQHF; CDR3 DNA: TGTGCCAGCATGAGTTTGGGACAGAGCAATCAGCCCCAGCATTTT
V gene: TRBV3-1/TRBV3-2; J gene: TRBJ2-3; D gene: .; clone size: .; CDR3 protein: CASSQDLYTQYF; CDR3 DNA: TGTGCCAGCAGCCAAGATCTCTATACGCAGTATTTT
V gene: TRBV28; J gene: TRBJ1-4; D gene: TRBD1; clone size: .; CDR3 protein: CASRDSGTANEKLFF; CDR3 DNA: TGTGCCAGCAGGGACTCCGGGACAGCTAATGAAAAACTGTTTTTT
V gene: TRBV6-5; J gene: TRBJ1-3; D gene: .; clone size: .; CDR3 protein: CASRRQSSGNTIYF; CDR3 DNA: TGTGCCAGCAGAAGACAGAGCTCTGGAAACACCATATATTTT
V gene: TRBV10-1; J gene: TRBJ1-1; D gene: .; clone size: .; CDR3 protein: CASEPAQGLGSAFF; CDR3 DNA: TGCGCCAGCGAACCCGCCCAGGGGCTCGGGTCGGCTTTCTTT
V gene: TRBV24-1; J gene: TRBJ2-5; D gene: .; clone size: .; CDR3 protein: CATSDFGPLGTQYF; CDR3 DNA: TGTGCCACCAGTGATTTTGGGCCTCTTGGGACCCAGTACTTC
V gene: TRBV25-1; J gene: TRBJ1-1; D gene: .; clone size: .; CDR3 protein: CASSSIGTSGAFF; CDR3 DNA: TGTGCCAGCAGTTCAATTGGGACATCCGGGGCTTTCTTT
V gene: TRBV6-5; J gene: TRBJ1-3; D gene: TRBD1; clone size: .; CDR3 protein: CASTRDSRGNTIYF; CDR3 DNA: TGTGCCAGCACCCGGGACAGCCGTGGAAACACCATATATTTT
V gene: TRBV19; J gene: TRBJ2-3; D gene: TRBD1; clone size: .; CDR3 protein: CASSIQTGLNTDTQYF; CDR3 DNA: TGTGCCAGTAGTATACAGACAGGGCTAAACACAGATACGCAGTATTTT
V gene: TRBV30; J gene: TRBJ2-4; D gene: .; clone size: .; CDR3 protein: CAWSRRARDVDIQYF; CDR3 DNA: TGTGCCTGGAGTCGCCGGGCCAGGGATGTGGACATTCAGTACTTC
V gene: TRBV3-1/TRBV3-2; J gene: TRBJ2-5; D gene: .; clone size: once; CDR3 protein: CASSQDARGQETQYF; CDR3 DNA: TGTGCCAGCAGCCAAGACGCGCGGGGCCAAGAGACCCAGTACTTC
V gene: TRBV27; J gene: TRBJ1-5; D gene: TRBD1; clone size: .; CDR3 protein: CASSLGTGGNQPQHF; CDR3 DNA: TGTGCCAGCAGTTTAGGGACAGGGGGTAATCAGCCCCAGCATTTT
V gene: TRBV5-1; J gene: TRBJ2-7; D gene: TRBD1; clone size: .; CDR3 protein: CASSNPGTAYEQYF; CDR3 DNA: TGCGCCAGCAGCAACCCCGGGACAGCCTACGAGCAGTACTTC
V gene: TRBV28; J gene: TRBJ2-4; D gene: .; clone size: .; CDR3 protein: CASRRGVNIQYF; CDR3 DNA: TGTGCCAGCAGAAGGGGTGTCAACATTCAGTACTTC
V gene: TRBV5-6; J gene: TRBJ2-1; D gene: .; clone size: .; CDR3 protein: CASSLSGETNNEQFF; CDR3 DNA: TGTGCCAGCAGCTTGTCGGGGGAGACTAACAATGAGCAGTTCTTC
V gene: TRBV7-9; J gene: TRBJ2-2; D gene: TRBD1; clone size: .; CDR3 protein: CASSTIAPGTAHTGELFF; CDR3 DNA: TGTGCCAGCAGCACAATAGCCCCAGGGACAGCTCACACCGGGGAGCTGTTTTTT
V gene: TRBV19; J gene: TRBJ2-1; D gene: TRBD2; clone size: .; CDR3 protein: CASSGGGNEQFF; CDR3 DNA: TGTGCCAGTAGTGGGGGGGGAAATGAGCAGTTCTTC
V gene: TRBV10-3; J gene: TRBJ2-7; D gene: .; clone size: once; CDR3 protein: CAISEGQGDEQYF; CDR3 DNA: TGTGCCATCAGTGAGGGGCAGGGCGACGAGCAGTACTTC
V gene: TRBV6-2/TRBV6-3; J gene: TRBJ2-7; D gene: TRBD2; clone size: few; CDR3 protein: CASSYSWGGEQYF; CDR3 DNA: TGTGCCAGCAGTTACTCCTGGGGGGGCGAGCAGTACTTC
V gene: TRBV10-2; J gene: TRBJ2-1; D gene: TRBD1; clone size: few; CDR3 protein: CASSEQGAGNEQFF; CDR3 DNA: TGCGCCAGCAGTGAACAGGGGGCCGGGAATGAGCAGTTCTTC
V gene: TRBV7-6; J gene: TRBJ1-1; D gene: .; clone size: .; CDR3 protein: CASSKMRTDEAFF; CDR3 DNA: TGTGCCAGCAGCAAAATGAGAACAGATGAAGCTTTCTTT
V gene: TRBV11-3; J gene: TRBJ2-5; D gene: TRBD1; clone size: .; CDR3 protein: CASSLGQQETQYF; CDR3 DNA: TGTGCCAGCAGCCTGGGACAGCAAGAGACCCAGTACTTC
V gene: TRBV19; J gene: TRBJ1-2; D gene: TRBD1; clone size: .; CDR3 protein: CASSGRTGRENGYTF; CDR3 DNA: TGTGCCAGTAGTGGACGGACAGGGAGGGAGAATGGCTACACCTTC
V gene: TRBV7-2; J gene: TRBJ1-3; D gene: .; clone size: few; CDR3 protein: CASSLEAASGNTIYF; CDR3 DNA: TGTGCCAGCAGCTTAGAGGCGGCCTCTGGAAACACCATATATTTT
V gene: TRBV6-1; J gene: TRBJ1-6; D gene: TRBD1; clone size: once; CDR3 protein: CASSARQGVDVSYNSPLHF; CDR3 DNA: TGTGCCAGCAGTGCCCGACAGGGGGTAGATGTATCCTATAATTCACCCCTCCACTTT
V gene: TRBV5-1; J gene: TRBJ2-1; D gene: .; clone size: .; CDR3 protein: CASSSSRVNSYNEQFF; CDR3 DNA: TGCGCCAGCAGCTCCAGTCGGGTAAACTCCTACAATGAGCAGTTCTTC